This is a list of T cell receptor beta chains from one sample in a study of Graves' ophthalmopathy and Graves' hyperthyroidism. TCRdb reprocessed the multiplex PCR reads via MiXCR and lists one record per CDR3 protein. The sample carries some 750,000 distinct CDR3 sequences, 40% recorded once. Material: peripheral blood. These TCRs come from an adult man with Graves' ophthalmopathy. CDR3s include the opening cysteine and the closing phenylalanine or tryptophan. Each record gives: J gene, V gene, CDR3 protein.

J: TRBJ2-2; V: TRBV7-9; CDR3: CASSSPTSPGTGELFF
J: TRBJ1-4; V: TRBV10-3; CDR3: CAIAPGQGANEKLFF
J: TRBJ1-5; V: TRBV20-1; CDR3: CSASPVSNRGNQPQHF
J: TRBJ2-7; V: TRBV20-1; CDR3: CSAKPSGGEYEQYF
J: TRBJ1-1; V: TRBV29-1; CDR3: CSGAEGTEAFF
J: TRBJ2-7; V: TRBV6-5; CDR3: CASRDRGHKDEQYF
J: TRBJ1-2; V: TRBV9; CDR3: CASSGQNDYGYTF
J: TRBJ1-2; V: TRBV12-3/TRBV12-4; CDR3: CASSPDRDGLWGYTF
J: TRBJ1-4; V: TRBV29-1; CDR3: CSVEDGNRLFF
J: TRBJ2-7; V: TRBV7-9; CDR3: CASSFGESSYEQYF
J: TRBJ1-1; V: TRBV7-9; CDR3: CASSLEGDFFF
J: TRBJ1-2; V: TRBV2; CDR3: CASRLTSGGYGYTF
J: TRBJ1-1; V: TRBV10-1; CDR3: CASRETTGTTEAFF
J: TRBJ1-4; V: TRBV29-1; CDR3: CSVTGTGNEKLFF
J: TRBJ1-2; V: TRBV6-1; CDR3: CASSEYRVNGYTF
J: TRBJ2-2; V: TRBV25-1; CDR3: CASVGTGELFF
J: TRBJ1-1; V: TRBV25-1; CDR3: CASSPIGSENTEAFF
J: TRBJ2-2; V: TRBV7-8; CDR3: CASSRRQGTGELFF
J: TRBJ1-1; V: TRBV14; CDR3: CASSRAGTSTEAFF
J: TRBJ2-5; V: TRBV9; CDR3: CASSVARGETQYF
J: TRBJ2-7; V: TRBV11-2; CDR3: CASSLAARTGLYEQYF
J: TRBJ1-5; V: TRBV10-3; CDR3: CAISDAWAQPQHF
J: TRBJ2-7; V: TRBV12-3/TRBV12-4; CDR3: CASSFGGGQYF
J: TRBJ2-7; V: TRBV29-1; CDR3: CSVEDSAWSEQYF
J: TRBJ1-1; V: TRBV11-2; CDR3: CASSQEESEAFF
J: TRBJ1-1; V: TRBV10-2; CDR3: CASSVWGQGAVEAFF
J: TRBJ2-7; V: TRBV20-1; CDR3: CSARFSPSVGEQYF
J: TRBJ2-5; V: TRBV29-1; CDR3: CSVDATNGGETQYF
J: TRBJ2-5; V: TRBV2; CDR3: CASSEAGLPGETQYF
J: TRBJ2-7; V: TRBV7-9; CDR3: CASSLEGNRYEQYF
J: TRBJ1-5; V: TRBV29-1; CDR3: CSVVYSQGGQPQHF
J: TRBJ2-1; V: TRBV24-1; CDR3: CATSDPGTSSFEQFF
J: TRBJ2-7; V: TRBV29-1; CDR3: CSVSRGLDYEQYF
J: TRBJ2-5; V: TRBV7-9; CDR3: CASSLGRGLAEETQYF
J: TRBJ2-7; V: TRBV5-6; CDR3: CASSERGLHSYEQYF
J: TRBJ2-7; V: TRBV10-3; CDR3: CASSYSTGPVVYEQYF
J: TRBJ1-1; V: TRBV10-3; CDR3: CASSYGQRNTEAFF
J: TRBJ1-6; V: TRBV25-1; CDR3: CASSFGDRNSPLHF
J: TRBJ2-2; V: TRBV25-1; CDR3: CASKGVGTGELFF
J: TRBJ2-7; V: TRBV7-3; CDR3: CASSLTISYEQYF
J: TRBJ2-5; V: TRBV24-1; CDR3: CATSEGGGPFGETQYF
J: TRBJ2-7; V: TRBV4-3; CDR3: CASSRVGTNTHEQYF
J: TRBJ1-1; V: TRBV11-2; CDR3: CASSLGGVTSTEAFF
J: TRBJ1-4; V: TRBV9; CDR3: CASSSRTSGGAREKLFF
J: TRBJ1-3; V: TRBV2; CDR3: CASSRGQSSGNTIYF
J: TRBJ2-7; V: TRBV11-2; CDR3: CASSLEAPSSYEQYF
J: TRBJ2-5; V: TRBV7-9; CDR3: CASSLLGGSRETQYF
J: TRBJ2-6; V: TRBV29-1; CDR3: CSVGTGVNVLTF
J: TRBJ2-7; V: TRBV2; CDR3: CASSDPKGYEQYF
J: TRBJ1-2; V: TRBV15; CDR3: CATSSQEGTYGYTF
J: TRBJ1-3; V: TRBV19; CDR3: CASSLDGVDGNTIYF
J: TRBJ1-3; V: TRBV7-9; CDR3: CASSSPPGNTIYF
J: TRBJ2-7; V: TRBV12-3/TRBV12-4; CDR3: CASSYSLRYYEQYF
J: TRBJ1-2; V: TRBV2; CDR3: CASSLSIDNYGYTF
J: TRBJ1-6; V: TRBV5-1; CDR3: CASTPEPSAPLHF
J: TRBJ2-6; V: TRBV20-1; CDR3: CSAGLDSGANVLTF
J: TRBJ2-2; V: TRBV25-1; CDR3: CASSPPHGSGGELFF
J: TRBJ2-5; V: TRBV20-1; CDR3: CSARAPGGRRETQYF